This T cell receptor beta chain was retrieved from a study of blood T cell repertoires in COVID-19. Overall study context: The study drew acute and convalescent COVID-19 samples from the United States, Italy and Spain. T cells, B-cell-depleted T cells, or PBMCs supplied cDNA or gDNA.

In the original processing: Researchers report that nucleated cell counts were estimated from reference gene primer amplification. Data came from immunoSEQ multiplex PCR; TCRdb stores just in-frame clones and leaves some out. V, J and clone size are taken as reported in that table, and D and trimming were inferred from the DNA itself. The table has approximately 190,000 clones, roughly 87% seen once. The ends lost 1 base at V and 10 bases at J; junction bases unmatched: 14. The CDR3 loop spans 17 amino acids. This clone was observed a single time. The sample comprised peripheral blood. This TCR came from a woman aged 40 to 50 with acute or convalescent COVID-19. The rearrangement links TRBV5-7 to TRBJ1-4, with 9 positions matching TRBD1. TRBV5-7 is annotated as an ORF whose role is uncertain. This chain's CDR3 is CASSLSPRGTGPGKLFF. The CDR3 DNA sequence: TGTGCCAGCAGCTTGTCTCCCAGGGGGACAGGGCCCGGAAAACTGTTTTTT.